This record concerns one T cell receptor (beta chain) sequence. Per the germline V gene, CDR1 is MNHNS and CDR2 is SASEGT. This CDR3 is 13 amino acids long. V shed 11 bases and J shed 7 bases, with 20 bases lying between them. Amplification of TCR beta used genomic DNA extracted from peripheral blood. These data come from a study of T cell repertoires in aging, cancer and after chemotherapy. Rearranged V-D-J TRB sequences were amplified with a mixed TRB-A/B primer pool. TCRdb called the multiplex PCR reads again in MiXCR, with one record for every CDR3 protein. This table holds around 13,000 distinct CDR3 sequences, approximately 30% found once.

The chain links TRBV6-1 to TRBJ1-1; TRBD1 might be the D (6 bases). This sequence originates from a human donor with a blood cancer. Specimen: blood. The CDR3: CAGKNTGRVEAFF. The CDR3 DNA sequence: TGTGCCGGCAAAAACACAGGGAGGGTTGAAGCTTTCTTT.